Reported below is one T cell receptor beta chain. Here immunoSEQ multiplex PCR was the method, and the copy in TCRdb shows in-frame clones only, minus some. The sample has about 170,000 clones; under 85% are singletons. Germline CDR1 DFQATT, CDR2 SNEGSKA (reference sequence). The trim removed 5 bases at V and 9 bases at J, leaving 4 bases unmatched. The CDR3 is 11 amino acids. Residents of about 25 US areas, aged about 18 to 95 years, made up the participants. Cohort 3 donors counted as recovered after two negative PCRs, clearance, or resolved symptoms. The source of the sample is a study of blood T cell repertoires in COVID-19.

The chain recombines TRBV20-1 with TRBJ2-1, with TRBD2 matching over 7 bases. This receptor was obtained from a man in his fifties who had recovered from COVID-19. The source material was PBMCs or T cells enriched from blood (not recorded which). CDR3 residues: CSARTRAEQFF. CDR3 DNA: TGCAGTGCTCGGACTAGGGCTGAGCAGTTCTTC.